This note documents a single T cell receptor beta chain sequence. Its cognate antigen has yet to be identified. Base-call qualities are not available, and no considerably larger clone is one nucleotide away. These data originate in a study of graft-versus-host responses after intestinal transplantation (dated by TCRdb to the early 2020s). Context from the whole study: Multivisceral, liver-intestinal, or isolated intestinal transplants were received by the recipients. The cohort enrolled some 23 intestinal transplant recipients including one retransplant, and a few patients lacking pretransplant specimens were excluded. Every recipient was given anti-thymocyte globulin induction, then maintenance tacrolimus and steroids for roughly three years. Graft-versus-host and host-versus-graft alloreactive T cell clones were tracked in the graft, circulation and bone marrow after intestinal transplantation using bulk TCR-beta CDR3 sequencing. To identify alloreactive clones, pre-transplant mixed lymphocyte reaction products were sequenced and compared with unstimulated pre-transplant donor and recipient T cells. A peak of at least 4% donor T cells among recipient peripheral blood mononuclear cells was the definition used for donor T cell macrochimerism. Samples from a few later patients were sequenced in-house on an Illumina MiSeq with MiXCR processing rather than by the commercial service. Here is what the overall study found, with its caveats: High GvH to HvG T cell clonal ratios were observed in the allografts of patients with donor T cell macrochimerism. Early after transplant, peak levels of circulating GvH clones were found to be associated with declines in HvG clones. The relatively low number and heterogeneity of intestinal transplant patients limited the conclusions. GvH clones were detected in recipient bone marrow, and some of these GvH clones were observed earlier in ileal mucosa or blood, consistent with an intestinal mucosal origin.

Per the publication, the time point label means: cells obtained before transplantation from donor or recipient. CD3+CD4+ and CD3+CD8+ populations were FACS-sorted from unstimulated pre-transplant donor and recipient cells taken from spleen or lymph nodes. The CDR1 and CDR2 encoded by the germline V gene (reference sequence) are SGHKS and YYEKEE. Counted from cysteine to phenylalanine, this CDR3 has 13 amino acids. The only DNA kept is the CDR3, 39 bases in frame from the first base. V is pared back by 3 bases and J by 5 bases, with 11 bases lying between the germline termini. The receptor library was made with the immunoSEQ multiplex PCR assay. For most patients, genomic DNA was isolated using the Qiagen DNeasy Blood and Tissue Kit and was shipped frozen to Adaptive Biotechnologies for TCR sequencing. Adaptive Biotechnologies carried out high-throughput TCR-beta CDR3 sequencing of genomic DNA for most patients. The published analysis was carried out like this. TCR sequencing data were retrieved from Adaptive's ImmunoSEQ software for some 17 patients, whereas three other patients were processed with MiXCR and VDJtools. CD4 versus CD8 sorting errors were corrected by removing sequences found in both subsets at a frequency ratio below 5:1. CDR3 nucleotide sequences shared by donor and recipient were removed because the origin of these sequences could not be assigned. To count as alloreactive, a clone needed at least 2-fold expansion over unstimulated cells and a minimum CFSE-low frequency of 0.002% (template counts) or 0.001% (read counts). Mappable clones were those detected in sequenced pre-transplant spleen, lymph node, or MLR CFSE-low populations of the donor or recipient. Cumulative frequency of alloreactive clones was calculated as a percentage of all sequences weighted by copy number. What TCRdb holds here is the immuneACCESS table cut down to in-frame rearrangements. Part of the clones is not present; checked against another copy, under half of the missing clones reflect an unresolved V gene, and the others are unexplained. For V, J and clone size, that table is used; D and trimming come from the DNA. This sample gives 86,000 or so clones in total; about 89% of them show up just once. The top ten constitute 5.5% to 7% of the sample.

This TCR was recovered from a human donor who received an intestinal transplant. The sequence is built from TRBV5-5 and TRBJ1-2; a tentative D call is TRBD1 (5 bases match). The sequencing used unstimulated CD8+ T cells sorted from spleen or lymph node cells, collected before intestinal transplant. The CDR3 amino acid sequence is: CASSSGAGYGYTF. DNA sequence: TGTGCCAGCAGCTCTGGGGCCGGGTATGGCTACACCTTC.